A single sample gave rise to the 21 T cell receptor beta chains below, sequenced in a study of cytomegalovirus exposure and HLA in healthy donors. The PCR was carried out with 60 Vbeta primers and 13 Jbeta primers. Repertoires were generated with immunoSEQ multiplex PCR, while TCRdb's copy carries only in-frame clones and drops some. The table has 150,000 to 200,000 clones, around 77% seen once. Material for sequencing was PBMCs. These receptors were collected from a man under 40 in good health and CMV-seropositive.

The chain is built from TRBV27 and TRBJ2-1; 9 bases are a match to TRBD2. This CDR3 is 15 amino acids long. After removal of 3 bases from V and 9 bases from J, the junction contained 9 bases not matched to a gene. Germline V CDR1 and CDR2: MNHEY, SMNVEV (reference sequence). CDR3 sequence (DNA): TGTGCCAGCAGTTTCGGCGGGGGGGCTATGGGTGAGCAGTTCTTC. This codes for CASSFGGGAMGEQFF.

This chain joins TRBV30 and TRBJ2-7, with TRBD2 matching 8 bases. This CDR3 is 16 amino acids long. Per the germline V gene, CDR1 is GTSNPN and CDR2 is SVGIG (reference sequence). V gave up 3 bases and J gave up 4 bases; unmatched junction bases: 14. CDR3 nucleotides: TGTGCCTGGAGACCCCCCGGGACTAGTGGTAGATACGAGCAGTACTTC. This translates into CAWRPPGTSGRYEQYF.

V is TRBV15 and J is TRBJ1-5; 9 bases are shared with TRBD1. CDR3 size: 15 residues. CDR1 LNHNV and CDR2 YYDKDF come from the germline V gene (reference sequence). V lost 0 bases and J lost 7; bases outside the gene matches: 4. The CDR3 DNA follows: TGTGCCACCAGCAGAGAAGGACAGGGGCAGCAGCCCCAGCATTTT. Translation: CATSREGQGQQPQHF.

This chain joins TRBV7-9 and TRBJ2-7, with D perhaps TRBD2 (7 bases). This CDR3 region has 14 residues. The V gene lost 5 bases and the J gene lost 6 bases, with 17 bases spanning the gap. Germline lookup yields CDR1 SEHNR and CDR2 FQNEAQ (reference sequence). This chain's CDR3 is CASSLNQGRVEQYF. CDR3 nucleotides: TGTGCCAGCAGCCTCAACCAGGGGAGGGTCGAGCAGTACTTC.

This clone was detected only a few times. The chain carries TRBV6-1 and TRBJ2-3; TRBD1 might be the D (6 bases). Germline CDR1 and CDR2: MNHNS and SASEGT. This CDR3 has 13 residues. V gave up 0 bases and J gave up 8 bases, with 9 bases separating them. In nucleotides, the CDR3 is TGTGCCAGCAGTGAAGCGGGCAGGGGTACGCAGTATTTT. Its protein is CASSEAGRGTQYF.

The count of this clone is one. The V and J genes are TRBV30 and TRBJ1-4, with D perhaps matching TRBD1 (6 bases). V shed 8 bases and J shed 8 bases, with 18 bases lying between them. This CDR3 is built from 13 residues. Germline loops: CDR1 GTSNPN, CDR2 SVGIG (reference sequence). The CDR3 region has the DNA TGTGCCGCACAGGGACATCATGGGGAAAAACTGTTTTTT. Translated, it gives CAAQGHHGEKLFF. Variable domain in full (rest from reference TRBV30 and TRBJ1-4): SQTIHQWPATLVQPVGSPLSLECTVEGTSNPNLYWYRQAAGRGLQLLFYSVGIGQISSEVPQNLSASRPQDRQFILSSKKLLLSDSGFYLCAAQGHHGEKLFFGSGTQLSVL.

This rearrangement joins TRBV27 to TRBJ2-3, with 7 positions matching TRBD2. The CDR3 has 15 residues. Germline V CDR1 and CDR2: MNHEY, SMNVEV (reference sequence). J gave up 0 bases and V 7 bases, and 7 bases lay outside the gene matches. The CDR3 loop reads CASTHWRGSTDTQYF. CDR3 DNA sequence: TGTGCCAGCACCCACTGGCGGGGGAGCACAGATACGCAGTATTTT.

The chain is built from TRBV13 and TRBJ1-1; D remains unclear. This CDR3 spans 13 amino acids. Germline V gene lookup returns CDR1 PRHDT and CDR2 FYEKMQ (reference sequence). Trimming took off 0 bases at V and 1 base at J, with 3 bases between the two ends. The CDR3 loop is CASSLGANTEAFF. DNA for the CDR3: TGTGCCAGCAGCTTAGGGGCGAACACTGAAGCTTTCTTT.

The CDR3 DNA sequence: TGCGCCAGCAGATCCGGGACAGGGGGAGAGACCCAGTACTTC. As protein: CASRSGTGGETQYF. This chain joins TRBV5-1 and TRBJ2-5, with 11 bases fitting TRBD1. Germline CDR1 is SGHRS and CDR2 is YFSETQ. The CDR3 has 14 amino acids. Unmatched junction bases numbered 4, after V lost 5 bases and J lost 4 bases.

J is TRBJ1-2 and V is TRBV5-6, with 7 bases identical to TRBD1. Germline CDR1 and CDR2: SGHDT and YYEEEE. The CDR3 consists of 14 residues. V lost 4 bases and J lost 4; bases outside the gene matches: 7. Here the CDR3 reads CASSRDREIYGYTF. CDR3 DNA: TGTGCCAGCAGCCGGGACAGAGAAATCTATGGCTACACCTTC.

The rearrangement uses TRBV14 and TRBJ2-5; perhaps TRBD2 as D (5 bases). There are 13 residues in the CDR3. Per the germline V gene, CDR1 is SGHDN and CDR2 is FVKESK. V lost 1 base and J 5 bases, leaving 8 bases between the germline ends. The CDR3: CASSQGPGETQYF. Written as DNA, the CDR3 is TGTGCCAGCAGCCAAGGTCCGGGGGAGACCCAGTACTTC.

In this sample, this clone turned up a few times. In DNA form, the CDR3 reads TGCAGCGTCTCCAGGAGGGTGGCCACCGGGGAGCTGTTTTTT. Translation: CSVSRRVATGELFF. V gene TRBV29-1 combines with J gene TRBJ2-2; tentatively, D is TRBD2 (6 bases). There are 14 residues in the CDR3. V gave up 6 bases and J gave up 4 bases, with 15 bases separating them. In germline, CDR1 is SQVTM, CDR2 ANQGSEA.

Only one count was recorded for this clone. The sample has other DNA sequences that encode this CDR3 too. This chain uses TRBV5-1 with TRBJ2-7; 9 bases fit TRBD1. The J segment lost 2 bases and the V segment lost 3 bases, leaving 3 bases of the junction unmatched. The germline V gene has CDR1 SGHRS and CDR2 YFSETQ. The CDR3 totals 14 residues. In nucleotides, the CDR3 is TGCGCCAGCAGCTCGGGACAGGGACCCTACGAGCAGTACTTC. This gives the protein CASSSGQGPYEQYF.

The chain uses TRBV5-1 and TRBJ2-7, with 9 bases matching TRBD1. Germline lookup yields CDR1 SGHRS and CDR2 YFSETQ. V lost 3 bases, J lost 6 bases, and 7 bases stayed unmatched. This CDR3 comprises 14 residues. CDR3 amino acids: CASSYMTGGSEQYF. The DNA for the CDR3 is TGCGCCAGCAGCTACATGACAGGGGGGAGCGAGCAGTACTTC.

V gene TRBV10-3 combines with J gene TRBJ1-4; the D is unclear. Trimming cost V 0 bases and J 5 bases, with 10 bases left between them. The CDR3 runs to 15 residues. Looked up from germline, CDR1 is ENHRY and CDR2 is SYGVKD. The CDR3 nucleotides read TGTGCCATCAGTGAGTCGACGGGTGGGAATGAAAAACTGTTTTTT. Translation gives CAISESTGGNEKLFF.

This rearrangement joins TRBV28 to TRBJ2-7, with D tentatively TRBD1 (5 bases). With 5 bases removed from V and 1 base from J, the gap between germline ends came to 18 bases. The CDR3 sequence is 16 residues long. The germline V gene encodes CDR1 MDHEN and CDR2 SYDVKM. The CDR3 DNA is TGTGCCAGCAGTAGGAATATTCACAGGCTGTCCTACGAGCAGTACTTC. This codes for CASSRNIHRLSYEQYF.

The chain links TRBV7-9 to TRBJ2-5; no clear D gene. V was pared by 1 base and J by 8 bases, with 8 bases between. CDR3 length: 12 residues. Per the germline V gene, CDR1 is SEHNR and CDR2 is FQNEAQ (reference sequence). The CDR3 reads CASSLGASTQYF. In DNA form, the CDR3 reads TGTGCCAGCAGCTTAGGCGCCTCTACCCAGTACTTC.

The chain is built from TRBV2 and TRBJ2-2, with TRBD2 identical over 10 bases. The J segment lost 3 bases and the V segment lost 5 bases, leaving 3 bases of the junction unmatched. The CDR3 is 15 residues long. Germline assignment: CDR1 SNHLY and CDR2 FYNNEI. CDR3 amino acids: CASSLAGDYTGELFF. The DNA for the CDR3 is TGTGCCAGCAGTCTAGCGGGGGACTACACCGGGGAGCTGTTTTTT.

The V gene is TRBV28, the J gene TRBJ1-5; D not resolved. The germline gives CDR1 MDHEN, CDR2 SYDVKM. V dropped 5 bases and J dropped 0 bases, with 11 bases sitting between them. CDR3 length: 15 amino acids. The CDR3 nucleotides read TGTGCCAGCAGTCCGGCCACGGGTAGCAATCAGCCCCAGCATTTT. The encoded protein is CASSPATGSNQPQHF. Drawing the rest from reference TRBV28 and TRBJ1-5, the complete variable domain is DVKVTQSSRYLVKRTGEKVFLECVQDMDHENMFWYRQDPGLGLRLIYFSYDVKMKEKGDIPEGYSVSREKKERFSLILESASTNQTSMYLCASSPATGSNQPQHFGDGTRLSIL.

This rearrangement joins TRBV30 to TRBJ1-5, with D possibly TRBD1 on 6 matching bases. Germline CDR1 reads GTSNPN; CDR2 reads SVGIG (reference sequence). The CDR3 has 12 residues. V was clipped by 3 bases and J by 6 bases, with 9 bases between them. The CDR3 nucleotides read TGTGCCTGGAGCCAGACAGGTCAGCCCCAGCATTTT. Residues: CAWSQTGQPQHF.

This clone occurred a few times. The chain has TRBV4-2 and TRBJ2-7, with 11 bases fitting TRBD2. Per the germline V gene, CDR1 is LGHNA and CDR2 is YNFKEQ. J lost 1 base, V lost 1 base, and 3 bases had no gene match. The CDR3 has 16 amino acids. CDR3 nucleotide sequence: TGTGCCAGCAGCCAAGTGGCTAGCGGGGGGTCCTACGAGCAGTACTTC. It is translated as CASSQVASGGSYEQYF.